One and the same sample provided the 23 T cell receptor beta chains below, sequenced in a study of blood T cell repertoires in COVID-19. Measured with immunoSEQ multiplex PCR; TCRdb has only the in-frame clones, and not every one. The sample holds over 250,000 clones, 70% to 90% seen once. Sequencing was done on a sample of peripheral blood. The receptors stem from a woman aged 45-60 years with acute or convalescent COVID-19.

This sequence joins TRBV30 and TRBJ1-5; TRBD1 matches at 9 bases. The CDR3 contains 15 residues. J was trimmed by 7 bases and V by 4 bases; bases with no gene match: 11. The germline V gene encodes CDR1 GTSNPN and CDR2 SVGIG (reference sequence). CDR3 sequence: CAWTKTTGGLQPQHF. CDR3 coding DNA: TGTGCCTGGACTAAAACCACAGGGGGCTTGCAGCCCCAGCATTTT.

The chain recombines TRBV4-3 with TRBJ1-2; possible D gene TRBD1, 5 bases. V was cut by 0 bases and J by 4 bases, with 9 bases left in between. Germline V lookup: CDR1 LGHNA, CDR2 YSLEER. CDR3 length: 14 residues. The CDR3 coding sequence is TGCGCCAGCAGCCAAGATACAGGCCTCTATGGCTACACCTTC. This gives the protein CASSQDTGLYGYTF.

The chain carries TRBV19 and TRBJ2-2, with 10 bases fitting TRBD2. CDR3 length: 16 residues. Germline V lookup: CDR1 LNHDA, CDR2 SQIVND (reference sequence). V shed 7 bases, J shed 4 bases, and the junction held 9 bases outside the gene matches. CDR3 in amino acids: CASTLAGGPSTGELFF. CDR3 bases: TGTGCCAGTACCTTAGCGGGGGGCCCGAGCACCGGGGAGCTGTTTTTT.

This clone has a handful of counts. This chain uses TRBV29-1 with TRBJ2-7, with D possibly matching TRBD1 (5 bases). V lost 8 bases, J lost 3 bases, and 20 bases lay in between. This CDR3 has 14 amino acids. Looked up from germline, CDR1 is SQVTM and CDR2 is ANQGSEA. The CDR3 here is CSSPPKAGYYEQYF. As DNA, the CDR3 is TGCAGCTCCCCGCCCAAGGCAGGGTACTACGAGCAGTACTTC.

The sample holds one count of this clone. J is TRBJ2-3 and V is TRBV7-2; 7 nucleotides match TRBD1. CDR3 length: 14 residues. V dropped 3 bases and J dropped 5; count of bases not matched to a gene: 5. Germline lookup yields CDR1 SGHTA and CDR2 FQGNSA. The CDR3 DNA is TGTGCCAGCAGCTTTGGGACAGCGAGAGATACGCAGTATTTT. Protein product: CASSFGTARDTQYF.

The chain has TRBV28 and TRBJ2-1; TRBD1 matches at 10 bases. Trimming at V came to 6 bases and at J to 7 bases, leaving 3 bases not matched to a gene. Germline V gene sequence: CDR1 MDHEN, CDR2 SYDVKM. The length of the CDR3 is 13 residues. Written as DNA, the CDR3 is TGTGCCAGCAGCCAGGACAGGGGGAATGAGCAGTTCTTC. It translates to CASSQDRGNEQFF. The full variable domain, rest sourced from reference TRBV28 and TRBJ2-1, is DVKVTQSSRYLVKRTGEKVFLECVQDMDHENMFWYRQDPGLGLRLIYFSYDVKMKEKGDIPEGYSVSREKKERFSLILESASTNQTSMYLCASSQDRGNEQFFGPGTRLTVL.

This chain joins TRBV5-1 and TRBJ2-5; unclear D gene. In germline, CDR1 is SGHRS, CDR2 YFSETQ. Trimming pared 6 bases from V and 4 bases from J, leaving 13 bases between. CDR3 length: 13 residues. The CDR3 spells CASTPRLGETQYF. The CDR3 region has the DNA TGCGCCAGCACCCCCAGGTTGGGAGAGACCCAGTACTTC.

The rearrangement links TRBV5-1 to TRBJ2-7; TRBD1 agrees at 8 bases. There are 16 residues in the CDR3. Germline V gives CDR1 SGHRS, CDR2 YFSETQ. The V and J ends lost 0 bases and 2 bases, in that order; junction bases with no gene match: 7. The CDR3 nucleotides read TGCGCCAGCAGCTTGGCCGGGACAGGTAGAACCTACGAGCAGTACTTC. Its protein is CASSLAGTGRTYEQYF.

The chain employs TRBV5-4 and TRBJ2-2; TRBD2 matches at 7 bases. Trimming at V came to 3 bases and at J to 4 bases, leaving 15 bases not matched to a gene. The CDR3 is made up of 18 amino acids. In germline, CDR1 is SGHNT, CDR2 YYREEE (reference sequence). The CDR3 here is CASSWGEGAASATGELFF. The CDR3, as DNA: TGTGCCAGCAGCTGGGGGGAGGGAGCGGCCTCCGCCACCGGGGAGCTGTTTTTT.

The DNA of the CDR3 is TGTGCCAGCAGCCCGACCGCCGGGACAGGGGGGACCCAGTACTTC. Translating gives CASSPTAGTGGTQYF. The chain carries TRBV11-1 and TRBJ2-5, with 11 bases that match TRBD1. The CDR3 extends over 15 amino acids. The V segment lost 5 bases and the J segment 7 bases; nucleotides outside the gene matches: 9. CDR1 and CDR2 (germline): SGHAT, FQDESV (reference sequence). Full variable domain (missing parts from reference TRBV11-1 and TRBJ2-5): EAEVAQSPRYKITEKSQAVAFWCDPISGHATLYWYRQILGQGPELLVQFQDESVVDDSQLPKDRFSAERLKGVDSTLKIQPAELGDSAMYLCASSPTAGTGGTQYFGPGTRLLVL.

The chain has TRBV2 and TRBJ1-1; D may be TRBD1 (6 bases). There are 13 residues in the CDR3. CDR1 and CDR2 from the germline V gene are SNHLY and FYNNEI. The V end lost 2 bases, the J end lost 9 bases, and 13 bases lay between the germline ends. CDR3 DNA: TGTGCCAGCAGTGAAAGGCAGGGGCGGAAAGCTTTCTTT. Protein: CASSERQGRKAFF.

The chain uses TRBV27 and TRBJ1-3, with D perhaps matching TRBD1 (6 bases). V was cut by 5 bases and J by 7 bases, with 12 bases left in between. The CDR3 runs to 13 residues. Germline V gene lookup returns CDR1 MNHEY and CDR2 SMNVEV (reference sequence). CDR3: CASSPGTFNTIYF. The CDR3 DNA sequence: TGTGCCAGCAGTCCTGGGACATTTAACACCATATATTTT.

V usage is TRBV7-2 and J usage is TRBJ2-1; D unresolved. Germline V gene sequence: CDR1 SGHTA, CDR2 FQGNSA. The CDR3 length is 12 residues. Trimming cost V 1 base and J 8 bases, with 6 bases left between them. In nucleotides, the CDR3 is TGTGCCAGCAGCTTAGTCGGAGATGAGCAGTTCTTC. The encoded protein is CASSLVGDEQFF.

V gene TRBV29-1 combines with J gene TRBJ2-3, with TRBD2 as a possible D gene (6 bases). Germline V gene sequence: CDR1 SQVTM, CDR2 ANQGSEA. The CDR3 consists of 12 residues. With 2 bases removed from V and 4 bases from J, the gap between germline ends came to 7 bases. In DNA form, the CDR3 reads TGCAGCGTTGAATGGGGGGCAGATACGCAGTATTTT. Protein: CSVEWGADTQYF.

On this clone: The germline gene is not matched at one end of the junction; a read error may be the cause. The gene calls are TRBV18 and TRBJ2-7, with 7 positions matching TRBD2. This CDR3 is built from 15 residues. Germline assignment: CDR1 KGHSH and CDR2 LQKENI. The CDR3 nucleotides read TGTGCCAGCTCACCATCCGCGACTAGCTCCCACGAGCAGTACTTC. It encodes CASSPSATSSHEQYF.

This chain joins TRBV10-3 and TRBJ2-1, with a weak D call TRBD2 (5 bases). V was trimmed by 5 bases and J by 5 bases, leaving 16 bases between them. The CDR3 totals 15 residues. Germline V gene data show CDR1 as ENHRY and CDR2 as SYGVKD. The CDR3 reads CAISNYPRGNNEQFF. The CDR3 nucleotides read TGTGCCATCAGTAACTACCCCCGGGGTAACAATGAGCAGTTCTTC.

The chain links TRBV7-8 to TRBJ1-5; TRBD1 agrees at 7 bases. The V segment lost 1 base and the J segment 3 bases; nucleotides outside the gene matches: 3. Germline V gene lookup returns CDR1 SGHVS and CDR2 FQNEAQ. The CDR3 covers 15 residues. CDR3 nucleotide sequence: TGTGCCAGCAGCTTAGGGGGACAGACCAATCAGCCCCAGCATTTT. Amino acids: CASSLGGQTNQPQHF.

The chain uses TRBV3-1 (or the pseudogene TRBV3-2) and TRBJ2-3; 8 positions match TRBD2. Germline lookup yields CDR1 LGHDT and CDR2 YNNKEL (reference sequence). Unmatched junction bases numbered 12, after V lost 4 bases and J lost 6 bases. CDR3 length: 16 residues. This CDR3 reads CASSPTERGTRDTQYF. The CDR3 DNA sequence: TGTGCCAGCAGCCCCACGGAGCGGGGGACAAGGGATACGCAGTATTTT.

The genes are TRBV27 and TRBJ2-4, with D maybe TRBD1 (5 bases). The V end was cut by 3 bases, the J end by 13 bases, with 16 bases between. The V gene's germline CDR1 is MNHEY and CDR2 SMNVEV (reference sequence). The CDR3 is 13 residues long. The DNA of the CDR3 is TGTGCCAGCAGTTTTCGGTCCTCAGACAGCCAGTACTTC. Translating it yields CASSFRSSDSQYF.

This sequence joins TRBV5-1 and TRBJ1-5; 7 bases are a match to TRBD1. Per the germline V gene, CDR1 is SGHRS and CDR2 is YFSETQ. J was trimmed by 4 bases and V by 4 bases; bases with no gene match: 5. The CDR3 has 14 amino acids. As DNA, the CDR3 is TGCGCCAGCAGCCGAGGGGGCCCTAATCAGCCCCAGCATTTT. It codes for CASSRGGPNQPQHF.

V and J are TRBV18 and TRBJ2-7; TRBD1 is a possible D gene (5 bases). Germline V gene data show CDR1 as KGHSH and CDR2 as LQKENI. The CDR3 has 16 residues. The V end was cut by 1 base, the J end by 1 base, with 14 bases between. The CDR3: CASSPLQVGQSYEQYF. For the CDR3, the DNA is TGTGCCAGCTCACCACTGCAAGTTGGACAATCCTACGAGCAGTACTTC. Full variable domain (rest looked up from reference TRBV18 and TRBJ2-7): NAGVMQNPRHLVRRRGQEARLRCSPMKGHSHVYWYRQLPEEGLKFMVYLQKENIIDESGMPKERFSAEFPKEGPSILRIQQVVRGDSAAYFCASSPLQVGQSYEQYFGPGTRLTVT.

In its sample, this clone was seen a few times. V is TRBV3-1 (or the pseudogene TRBV3-2) and J is TRBJ1-2; 8 nucleotides match TRBD1. The CDR3 length is 15 residues. Germline CDR1 LGHDT, CDR2 YNNKEL (reference sequence). V shed 4 bases and J 1 base; nucleotides not matched to a gene: 5. CDR3 sequence: CASSPSDRGNYGYTF. The CDR3 DNA follows: TGTGCCAGCAGCCCATCCGACAGGGGTAACTATGGCTACACCTTC.

This clone was counted between two and nine times. The DNA for the CDR3 is TGCAGTGCTAGTTCCTGGGACAGAGCAAGTTACGAGCAGTACTTC. Encoded protein: CSASSWDRASYEQYF. This chain uses TRBV20-1 with TRBJ2-7; TRBD1 matches at 7 bases. Per germline, CDR1 DFQATT and CDR2 SNEGSKA (reference sequence). V lost 3 bases and J lost 4; bases outside the gene matches: 12. This CDR3 has 15 residues.